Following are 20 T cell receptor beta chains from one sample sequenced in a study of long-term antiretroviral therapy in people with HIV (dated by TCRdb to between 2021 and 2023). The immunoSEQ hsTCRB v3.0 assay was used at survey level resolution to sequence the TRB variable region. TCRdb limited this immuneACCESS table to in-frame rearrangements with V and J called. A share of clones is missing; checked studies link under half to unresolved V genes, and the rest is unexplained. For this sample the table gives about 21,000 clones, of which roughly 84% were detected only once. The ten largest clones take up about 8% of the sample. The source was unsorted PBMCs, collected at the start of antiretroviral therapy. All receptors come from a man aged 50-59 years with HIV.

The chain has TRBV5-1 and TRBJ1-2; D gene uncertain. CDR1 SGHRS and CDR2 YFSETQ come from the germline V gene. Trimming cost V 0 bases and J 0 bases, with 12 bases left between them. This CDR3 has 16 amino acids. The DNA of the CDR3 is TGCGCCAGCAGCTTGGCCCGGAAAGCCGCTAACTATGGCTACACCTTC. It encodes CASSLARKAANYGYTF. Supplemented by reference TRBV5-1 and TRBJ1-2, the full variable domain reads KAGVTQTPRYLIKTRGQQVTLSCSPISGHRSVSWYQQTPGQGLQFLFEYFSETQRNKGNFPGRFSGRQFSNSRSEMNVSTLELGDSALYLCASSLARKAANYGYTFGSGTRLTVV.

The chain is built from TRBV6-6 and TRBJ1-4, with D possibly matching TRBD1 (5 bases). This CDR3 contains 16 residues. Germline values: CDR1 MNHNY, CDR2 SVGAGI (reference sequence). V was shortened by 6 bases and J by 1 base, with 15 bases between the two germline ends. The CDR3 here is CASSPRRQLTNEKLFF. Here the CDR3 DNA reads TGTGCCAGCAGCCCCCGCCGACAGCTAACTAATGAAAAACTGTTTTTT.

Written as DNA, the CDR3 is TGTGCCAGCAGCTTTACAGATACGCAGTATTTT. Residues: CASSFTDTQYF. V usage is TRBV7-2 and J usage is TRBJ2-3; D is unclear. CDR1 SGHTA and CDR2 FQGNSA come from the germline V gene. V lost 3 bases, J lost 3 bases, and 1 base lay in between. The CDR3 length is 11 residues.

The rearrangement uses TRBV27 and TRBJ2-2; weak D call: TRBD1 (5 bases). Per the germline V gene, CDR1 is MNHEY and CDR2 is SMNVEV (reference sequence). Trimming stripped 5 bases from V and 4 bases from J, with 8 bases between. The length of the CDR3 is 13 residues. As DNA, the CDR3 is TGTGCCAGCAGTCCCACAGGCACCGGGGAGCTGTTTTTT. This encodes CASSPTGTGELFF.

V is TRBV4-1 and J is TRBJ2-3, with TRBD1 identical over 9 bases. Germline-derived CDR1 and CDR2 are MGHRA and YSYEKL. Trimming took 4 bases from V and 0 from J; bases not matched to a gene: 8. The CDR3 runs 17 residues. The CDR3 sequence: CASSRLPGQGSTDTQYF. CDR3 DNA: TGCGCCAGCAGCCGCCTTCCGGGACAGGGAAGCACAGATACGCAGTATTTT.

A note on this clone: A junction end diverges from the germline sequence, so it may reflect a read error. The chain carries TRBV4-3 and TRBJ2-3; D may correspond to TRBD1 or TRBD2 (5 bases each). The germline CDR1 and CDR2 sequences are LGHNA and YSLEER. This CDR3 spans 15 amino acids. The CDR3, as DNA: TGCGCCAGCAGTCAAGAACGACGAGGGGCAGATACGCAGTATTTT. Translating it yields CASSQERRGADTQYF.

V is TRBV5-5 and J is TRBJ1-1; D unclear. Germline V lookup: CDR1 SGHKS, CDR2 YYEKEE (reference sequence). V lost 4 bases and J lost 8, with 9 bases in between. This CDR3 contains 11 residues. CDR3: CASSPRREAFF. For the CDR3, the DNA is TGTGCCAGCAGCCCCAGACGGGAAGCTTTCTTT.

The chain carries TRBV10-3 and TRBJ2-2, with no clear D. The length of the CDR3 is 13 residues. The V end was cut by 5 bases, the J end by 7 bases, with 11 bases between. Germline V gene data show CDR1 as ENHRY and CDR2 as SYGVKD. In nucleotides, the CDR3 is TGTGCCATCAGTAGGACCTCAGTCGGGGAGCTGTTTTTT. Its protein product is CAISRTSVGELFF.

The CDR3 nucleotides are TGTGCCAGCAGCTTAACTAGCGGGACCGATACCTACAATGAGCAGTTCTTC. Amino acids: CASSLTSGTDTYNEQFF. The chain employs TRBV7-9 and TRBJ2-1, with 10 positions matching TRBD2. Germline assignment: CDR1 SEHNR and CDR2 FQNEAQ (reference sequence). J gave up 2 bases and V 2 bases, and 6 bases lay outside the gene matches. The CDR3 runs to 17 residues. Using reference TRBV7-9 and TRBJ2-1 for the parts outside the CDR3, the full variable domain is DTGVSQNPRHKITKRGQNVTFRCDPISEHNRLYWYRQTLGQGPEFLTYFQNEAQLEKSRLLSDRFSAERPKGSFSTLEIQRTEQGDSAMYLCASSLTSGTDTYNEQFFGPGTRLTVL.

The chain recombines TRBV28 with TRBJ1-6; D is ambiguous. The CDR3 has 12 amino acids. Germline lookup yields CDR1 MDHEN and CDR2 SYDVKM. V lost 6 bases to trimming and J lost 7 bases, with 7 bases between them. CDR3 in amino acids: CASSFRNSPLHF. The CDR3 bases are TGTGCCAGCAGCTTCCGGAATTCACCCCTCCACTTT. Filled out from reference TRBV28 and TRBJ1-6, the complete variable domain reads DVKVTQSSRYLVKRTGEKVFLECVQDMDHENMFWYRQDPGLGLRLIYFSYDVKMKEKGDIPEGYSVSREKKERFSLILESASTNQTSMYLCASSFRNSPLHFGNGTRLTVT.

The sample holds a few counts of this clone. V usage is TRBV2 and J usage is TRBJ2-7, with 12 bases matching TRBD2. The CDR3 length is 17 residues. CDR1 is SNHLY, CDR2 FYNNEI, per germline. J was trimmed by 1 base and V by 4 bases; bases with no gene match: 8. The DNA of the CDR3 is TGTGCCAGCAGTGTCAGCCTAGCGGGAGGGCAATCCTACGAGCAGTACTTC. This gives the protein CASSVSLAGGQSYEQYF.

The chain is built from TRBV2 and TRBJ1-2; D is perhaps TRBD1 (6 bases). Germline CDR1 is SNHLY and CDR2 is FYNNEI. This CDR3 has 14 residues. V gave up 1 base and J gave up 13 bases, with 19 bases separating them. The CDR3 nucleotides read TGTGCCAGCAGTGAAGAATGGGAGGGGGGGCGGGTCACCTTC. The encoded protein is CASSEEWEGGRVTF.

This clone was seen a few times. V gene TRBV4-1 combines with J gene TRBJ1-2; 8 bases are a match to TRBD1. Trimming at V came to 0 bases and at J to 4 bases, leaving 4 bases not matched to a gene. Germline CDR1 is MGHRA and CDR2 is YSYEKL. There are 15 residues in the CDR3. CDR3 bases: TGCGCCAGCAGCCAAGAGCAGGGGGCGTCCTATGGCTACACCTTC. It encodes CASSQEQGASYGYTF.

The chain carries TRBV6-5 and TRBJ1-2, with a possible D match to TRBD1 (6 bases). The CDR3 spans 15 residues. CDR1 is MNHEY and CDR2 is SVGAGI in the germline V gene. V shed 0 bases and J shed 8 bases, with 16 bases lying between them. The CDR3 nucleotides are TGTGCCAGCAGTTACTCGATCGCAGGGGCTGGGGGCTACACCTTC. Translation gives CASSYSIAGAGGYTF.

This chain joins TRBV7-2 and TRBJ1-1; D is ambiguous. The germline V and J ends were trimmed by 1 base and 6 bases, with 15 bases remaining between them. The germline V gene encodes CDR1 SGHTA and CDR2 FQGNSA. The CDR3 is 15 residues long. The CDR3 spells CASSLELGRRAEAFF. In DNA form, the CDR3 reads TGTGCCAGCAGCTTAGAGTTAGGACGGAGGGCTGAAGCTTTCTTT.

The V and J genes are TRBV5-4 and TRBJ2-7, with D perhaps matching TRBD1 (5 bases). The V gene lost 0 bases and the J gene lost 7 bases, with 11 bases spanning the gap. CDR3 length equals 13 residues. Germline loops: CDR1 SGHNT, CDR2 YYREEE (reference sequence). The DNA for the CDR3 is TGTGCCAGCAGCTTGGTTGACAGCTCGGAGCAGTACTTC. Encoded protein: CASSLVDSSEQYF.

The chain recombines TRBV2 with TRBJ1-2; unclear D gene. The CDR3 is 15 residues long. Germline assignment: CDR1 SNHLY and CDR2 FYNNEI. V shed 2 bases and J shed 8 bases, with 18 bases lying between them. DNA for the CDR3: TGTGCCAGCAGTGAAATGACCTCGCTAGCTGGAGGCTACACCTTC. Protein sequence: CASSEMTSLAGGYTF.

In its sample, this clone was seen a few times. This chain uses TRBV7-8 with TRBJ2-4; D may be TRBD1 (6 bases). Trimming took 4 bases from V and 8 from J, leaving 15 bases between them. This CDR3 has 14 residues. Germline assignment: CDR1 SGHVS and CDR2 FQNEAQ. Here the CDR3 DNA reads TGTGCCAGCAGCTCTGCTAGAGAGGGGGACATTCAGTACTTC. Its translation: CASSSAREGDIQYF.

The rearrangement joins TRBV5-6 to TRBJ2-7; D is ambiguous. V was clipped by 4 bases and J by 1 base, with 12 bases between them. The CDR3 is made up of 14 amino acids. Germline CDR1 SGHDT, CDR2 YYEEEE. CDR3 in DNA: TGTGCCAGCAGCGGGATAGGCAGATCCTACGAGCAGTACTTC. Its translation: CASSGIGRSYEQYF.

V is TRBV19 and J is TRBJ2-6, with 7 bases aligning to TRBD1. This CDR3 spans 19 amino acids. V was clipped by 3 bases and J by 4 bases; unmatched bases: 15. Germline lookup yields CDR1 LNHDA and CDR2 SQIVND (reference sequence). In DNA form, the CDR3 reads TGTGCCAGTAGTATCAGATCACAGGGGCCCTACTCAGGGGCCAACGTCCTGACTTTC. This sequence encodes CASSIRSQGPYSGANVLTF.